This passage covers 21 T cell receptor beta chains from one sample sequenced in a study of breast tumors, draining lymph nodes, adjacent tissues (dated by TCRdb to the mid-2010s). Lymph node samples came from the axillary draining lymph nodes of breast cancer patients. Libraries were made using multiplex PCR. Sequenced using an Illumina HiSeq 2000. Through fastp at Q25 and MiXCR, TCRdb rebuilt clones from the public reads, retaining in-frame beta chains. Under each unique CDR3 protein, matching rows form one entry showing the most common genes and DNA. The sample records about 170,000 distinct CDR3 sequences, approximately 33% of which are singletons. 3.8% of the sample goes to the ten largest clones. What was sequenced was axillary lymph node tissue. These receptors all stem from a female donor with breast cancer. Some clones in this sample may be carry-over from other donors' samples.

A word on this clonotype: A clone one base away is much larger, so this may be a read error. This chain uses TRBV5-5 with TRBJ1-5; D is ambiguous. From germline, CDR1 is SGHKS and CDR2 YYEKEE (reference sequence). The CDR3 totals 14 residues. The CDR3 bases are TGTGCCAGCAGCTTGAGCAGGTTCAATCACCCCCAGCATTTT. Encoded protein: CASSLSRFNHPQHF.

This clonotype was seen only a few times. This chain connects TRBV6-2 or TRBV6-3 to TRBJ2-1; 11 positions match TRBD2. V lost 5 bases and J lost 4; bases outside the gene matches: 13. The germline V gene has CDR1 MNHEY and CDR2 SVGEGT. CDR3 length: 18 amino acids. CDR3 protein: CASSQLAGVRRAYNEQFF. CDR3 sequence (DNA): TGTGCCAGCAGTCAACTAGCGGGGGTTAGGAGGGCTTACAATGAGCAGTTCTTC.

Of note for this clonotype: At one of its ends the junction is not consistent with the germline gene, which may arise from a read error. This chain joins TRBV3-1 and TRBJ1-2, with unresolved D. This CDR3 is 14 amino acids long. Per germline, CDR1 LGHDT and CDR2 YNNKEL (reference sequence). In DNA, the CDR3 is TGCGCCAGCAGCCAAGACTTACTCAACTATGGCTACACCTTC. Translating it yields CASSQDLLNYGYTF.

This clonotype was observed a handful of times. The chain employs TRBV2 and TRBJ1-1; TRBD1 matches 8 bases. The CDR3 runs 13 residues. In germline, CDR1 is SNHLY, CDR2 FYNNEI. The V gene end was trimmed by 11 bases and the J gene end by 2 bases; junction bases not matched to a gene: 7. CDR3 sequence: CAATGTGNTEAFF. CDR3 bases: TGTGCCGCAACCGGGACAGGTAACACTGAAGCTTTCTTT.

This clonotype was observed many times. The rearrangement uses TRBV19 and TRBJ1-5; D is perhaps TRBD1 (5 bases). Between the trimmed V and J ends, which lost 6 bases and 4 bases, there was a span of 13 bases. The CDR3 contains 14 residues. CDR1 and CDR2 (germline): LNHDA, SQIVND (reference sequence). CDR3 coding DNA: TGTGCCAGTAGCCACGGGGCAGGGAATCAGCCCCAGCATTTT. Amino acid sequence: CASSHGAGNQPQHF.

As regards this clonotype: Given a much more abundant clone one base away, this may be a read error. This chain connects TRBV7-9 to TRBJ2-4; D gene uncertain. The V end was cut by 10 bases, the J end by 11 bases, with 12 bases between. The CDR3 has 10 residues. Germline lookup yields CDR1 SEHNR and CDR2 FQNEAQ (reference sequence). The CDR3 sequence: CATQENVQYF. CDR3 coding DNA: TGTGCCACCCAAGAGAACGTTCAGTACTTC.

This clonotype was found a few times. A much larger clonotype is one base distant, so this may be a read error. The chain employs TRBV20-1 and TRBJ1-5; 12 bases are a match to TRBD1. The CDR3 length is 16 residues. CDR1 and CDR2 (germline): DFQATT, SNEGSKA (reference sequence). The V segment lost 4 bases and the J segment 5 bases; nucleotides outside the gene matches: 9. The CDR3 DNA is TGCAGTGCTACGGGACAGGGGGCGCATGCTTATCAGCCCCAGCATTTT. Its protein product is CSATGQGAHAYQPQHF.

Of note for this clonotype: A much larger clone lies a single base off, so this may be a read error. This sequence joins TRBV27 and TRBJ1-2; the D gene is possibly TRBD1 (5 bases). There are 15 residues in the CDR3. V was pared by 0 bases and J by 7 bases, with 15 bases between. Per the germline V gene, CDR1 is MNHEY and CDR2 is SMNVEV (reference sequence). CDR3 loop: CASSLSSREDRGYTF. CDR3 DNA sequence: TGTGCCAGCAGTTTATCCTCCAGGGAAGATCGTGGCTACACCTTC.

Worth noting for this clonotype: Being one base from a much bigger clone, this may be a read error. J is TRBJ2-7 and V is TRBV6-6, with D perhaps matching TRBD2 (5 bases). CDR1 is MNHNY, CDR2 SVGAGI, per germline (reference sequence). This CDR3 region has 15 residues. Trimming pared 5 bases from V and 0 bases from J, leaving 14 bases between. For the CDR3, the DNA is TGTGCCAGCAGTCGGGGATTTACAACCTCCTACGAGCAGTACTTC. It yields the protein CASSRGFTTSYEQYF.

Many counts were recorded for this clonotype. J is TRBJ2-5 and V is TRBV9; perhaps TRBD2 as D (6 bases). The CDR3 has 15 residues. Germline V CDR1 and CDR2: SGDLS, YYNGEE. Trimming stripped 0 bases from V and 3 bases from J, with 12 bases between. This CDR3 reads CASSVGSREKETQYF. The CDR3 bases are TGTGCCAGCAGCGTAGGGTCCCGGGAGAAAGAGACCCAGTACTTC.

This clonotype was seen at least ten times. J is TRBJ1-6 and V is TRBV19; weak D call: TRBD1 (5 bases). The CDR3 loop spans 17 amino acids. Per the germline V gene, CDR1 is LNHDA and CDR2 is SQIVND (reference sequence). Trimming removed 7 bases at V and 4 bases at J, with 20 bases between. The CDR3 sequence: CASTPFGARDYNSPLHF. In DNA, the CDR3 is TGTGCCAGTACACCCTTCGGGGCCCGCGATTATAATTCACCCCTCCACTTT.

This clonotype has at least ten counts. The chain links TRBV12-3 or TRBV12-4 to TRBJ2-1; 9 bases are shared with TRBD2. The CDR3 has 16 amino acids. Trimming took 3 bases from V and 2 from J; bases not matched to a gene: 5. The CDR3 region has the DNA TGTGCCAGCAGTTTCACCGCGGGAGGGCCCTACAATGAGCAGTTCTTC. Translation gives CASSFTAGGPYNEQFF.

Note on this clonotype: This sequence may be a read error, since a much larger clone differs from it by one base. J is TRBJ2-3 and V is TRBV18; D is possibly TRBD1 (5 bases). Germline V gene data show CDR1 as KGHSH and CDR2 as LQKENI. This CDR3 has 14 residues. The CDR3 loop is CASSPGVVTGTQYF. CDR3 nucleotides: TGTGCCAGCTCACCTGGGGTAGTCACAGGTACGCAGTATTTT.

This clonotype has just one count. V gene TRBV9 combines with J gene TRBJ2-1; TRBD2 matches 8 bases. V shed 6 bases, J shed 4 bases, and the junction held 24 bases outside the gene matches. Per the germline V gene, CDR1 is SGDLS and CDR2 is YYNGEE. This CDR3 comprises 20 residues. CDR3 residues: CASKFDNSNTGGASYNEQFF. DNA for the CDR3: TGTGCCAGCAAATTCGATAACTCGAACACCGGGGGGGCTTCTTACAATGAGCAGTTCTTC.

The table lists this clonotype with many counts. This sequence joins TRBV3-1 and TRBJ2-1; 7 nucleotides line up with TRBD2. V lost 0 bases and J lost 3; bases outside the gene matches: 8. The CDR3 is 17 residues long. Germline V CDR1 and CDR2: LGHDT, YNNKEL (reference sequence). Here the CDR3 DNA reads TGTGCCAGCAGCCAAGACGGCGCGGGGGTCTACTACAATGAGCAGTTCTTC. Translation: CASSQDGAGVYYNEQFF.

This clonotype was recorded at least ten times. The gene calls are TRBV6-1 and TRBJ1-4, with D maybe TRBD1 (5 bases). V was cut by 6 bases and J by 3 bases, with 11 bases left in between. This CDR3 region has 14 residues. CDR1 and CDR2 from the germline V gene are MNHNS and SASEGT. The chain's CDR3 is CASRAGPSNEKLFF. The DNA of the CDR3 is TGTGCCAGCAGAGCAGGGCCGTCTAATGAAAAACTGTTTTTT.

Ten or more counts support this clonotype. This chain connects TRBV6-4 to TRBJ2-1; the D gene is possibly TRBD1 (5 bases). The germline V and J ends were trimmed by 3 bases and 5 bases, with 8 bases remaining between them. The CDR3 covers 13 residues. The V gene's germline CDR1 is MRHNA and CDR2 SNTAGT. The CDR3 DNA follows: TGTGCCAGCAGTGAGGGGCCTAACAATGAGCAGTTCTTC. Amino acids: CASSEGPNNEQFF.

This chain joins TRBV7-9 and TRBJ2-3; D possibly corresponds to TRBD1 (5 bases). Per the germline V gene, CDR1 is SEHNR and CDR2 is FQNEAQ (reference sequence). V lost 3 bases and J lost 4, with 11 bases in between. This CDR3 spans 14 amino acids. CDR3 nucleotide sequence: TGTGCCAGCAGCTTTGGCAGGGCCGCAGATACGCAGTATTTT. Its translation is CASSFGRAADTQYF. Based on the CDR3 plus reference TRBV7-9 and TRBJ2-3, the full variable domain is DTGVSQNPRHKITKRGQNVTFRCDPISEHNRLYWYRQTLGQGPEFLTYFQNEAQLEKSRLLSDRFSAERPKGSFSTLEIQRTEQGDSAMYLCASSFGRAADTQYFGPGTRLTVL.

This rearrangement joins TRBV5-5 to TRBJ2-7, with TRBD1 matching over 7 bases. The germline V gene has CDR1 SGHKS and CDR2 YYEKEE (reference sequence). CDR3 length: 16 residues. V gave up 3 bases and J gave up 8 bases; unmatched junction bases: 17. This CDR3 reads CASSSGKGAGAYKQYF. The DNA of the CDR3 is TGTGCCAGCAGCTCGGGAAAGGGGGCAGGAGCGTACAAGCAGTACTTC.

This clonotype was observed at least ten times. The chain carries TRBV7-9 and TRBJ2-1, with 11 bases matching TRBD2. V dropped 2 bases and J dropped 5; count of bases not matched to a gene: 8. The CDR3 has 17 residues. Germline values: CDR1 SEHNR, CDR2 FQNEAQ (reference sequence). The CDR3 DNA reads TGTGCCAGCAGCTTACCAACTAGCGGGGGAGACAACAATGAGCAGTTCTTC. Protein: CASSLPTSGGDNNEQFF.

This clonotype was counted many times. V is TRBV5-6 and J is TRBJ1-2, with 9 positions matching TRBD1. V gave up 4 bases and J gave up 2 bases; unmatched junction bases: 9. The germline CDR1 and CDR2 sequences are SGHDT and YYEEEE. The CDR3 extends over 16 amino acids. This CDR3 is CASSPPGQGWNYGYTF. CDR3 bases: TGTGCCAGCAGCCCTCCGGGACAGGGATGGAACTATGGCTACACCTTC.